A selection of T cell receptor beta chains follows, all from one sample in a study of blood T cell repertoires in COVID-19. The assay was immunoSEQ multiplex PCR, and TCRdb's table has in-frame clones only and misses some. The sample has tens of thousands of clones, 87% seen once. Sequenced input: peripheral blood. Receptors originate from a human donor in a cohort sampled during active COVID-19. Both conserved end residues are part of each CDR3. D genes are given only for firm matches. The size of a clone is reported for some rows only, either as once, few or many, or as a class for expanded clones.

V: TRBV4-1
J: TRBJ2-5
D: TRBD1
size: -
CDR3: CASSHRQGPPTFQETQYF
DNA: TGCGCCAGCAGCCACCGACAGGGGCCCCCCACCTTCCAAGAGACCCAGTACTTC

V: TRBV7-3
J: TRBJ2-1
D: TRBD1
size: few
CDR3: CASSLRTGGTYNEQFF
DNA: TGTGCCAGCAGCTTGAGGACAGGGGGTACCTACAATGAGCAGTTCTTC

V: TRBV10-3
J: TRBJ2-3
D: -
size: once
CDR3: CAISETSNLRTDTQYF
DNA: TGTGCCATCAGTGAGACTAGCAACTTACGCACAGATACGCAGTATTTT

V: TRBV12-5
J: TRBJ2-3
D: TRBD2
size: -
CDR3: CASGLSWTSGWDLTDTQYF
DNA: TGTGCTAGTGGTTTGTCCTGGACTAGCGGGTGGGATCTCACAGATACGCAGTATTTT

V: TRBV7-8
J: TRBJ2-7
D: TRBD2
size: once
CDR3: CASSLAPIAGVAYEQYF
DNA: TGTGCCAGCAGCTTAGCGCCAATAGCGGGTGTTGCCTACGAGCAGTACTTC

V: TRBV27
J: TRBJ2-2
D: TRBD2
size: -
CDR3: CASSLLAVNTGELFF
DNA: TGTGCCAGCAGTTTACTAGCGGTGAACACCGGGGAGCTGTTTTTT

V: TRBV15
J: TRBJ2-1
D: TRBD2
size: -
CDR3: CATSRDLAGGINEQFF
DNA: TGTGCCACCAGCAGAGATTTAGCGGGAGGGATCAATGAGCAGTTCTTC

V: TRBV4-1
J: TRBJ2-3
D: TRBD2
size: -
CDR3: CASSRRLTSGTVADTQYF
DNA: TGCGCCAGCAGCCGCCGGTTGACTAGCGGGACGGTCGCAGATACGCAGTATTTT

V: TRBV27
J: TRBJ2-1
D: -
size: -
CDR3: CASSLNQGTYNEQFF
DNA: TGTGCCAGCAGTTTAAATCAGGGGACATACAATGAGCAGTTCTTC

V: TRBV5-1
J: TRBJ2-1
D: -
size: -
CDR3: CASSLMTAGAYNEQFF
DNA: TGCGCCAGCAGCCTGATGACGGCGGGGGCGTACAATGAGCAGTTCTTC

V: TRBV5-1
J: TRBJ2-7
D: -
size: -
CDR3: CASSLAQGTYEQYF
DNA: TGCGCCAGCAGCTTGGCTCAGGGCACCTACGAGCAGTACTTC

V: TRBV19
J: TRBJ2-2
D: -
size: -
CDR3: CASSRGNTGELFF
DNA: TGTGCCAGTAGCCGCGGTAACACCGGGGAGCTGTTTTTT

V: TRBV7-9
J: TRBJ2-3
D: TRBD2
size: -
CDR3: CASGRAGVADTQYF
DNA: TGTGCCAGCGGTCGGGCGGGAGTCGCAGATACGCAGTATTTT

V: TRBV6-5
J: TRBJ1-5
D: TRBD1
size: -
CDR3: CASSGDRGLNQPQHF
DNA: TGTGCCAGCAGCGGGGACAGGGGTCTCAATCAGCCCCAGCATTTT

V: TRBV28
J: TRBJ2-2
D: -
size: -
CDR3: CASSFITEALGGELFF
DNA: TGTGCCAGCAGTTTTATTACGGAGGCCTTAGGCGGGGAGCTGTTTTTT

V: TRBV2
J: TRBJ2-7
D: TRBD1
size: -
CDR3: CASSTDRGYEQYF
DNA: TGTGCCAGCAGTACAGACAGGGGTTACGAGCAGTACTTC

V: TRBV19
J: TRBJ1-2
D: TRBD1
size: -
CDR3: CASSTDREVRYGYTF
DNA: TGTGCCAGTAGTACCGACAGGGAGGTTCGCTATGGCTACACCTTC

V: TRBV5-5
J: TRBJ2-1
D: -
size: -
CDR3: CASSLESGTYNEQFF
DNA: TGTGCCAGCAGCTTGGAGTCCGGGACCTACAATGAGCAGTTCTTC

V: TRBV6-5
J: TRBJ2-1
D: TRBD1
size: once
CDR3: CASRGQPYNEQFF
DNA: TGTGCCAGCAGGGGACAGCCGTACAATGAGCAGTTCTTC

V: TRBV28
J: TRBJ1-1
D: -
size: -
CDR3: CASSSYGQNTEAFF
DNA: TGTGCCAGCAGTTCCTACGGACAGAACACTGAAGCTTTCTTT

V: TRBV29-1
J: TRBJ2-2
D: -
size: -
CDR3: CSVERQTAGELFF
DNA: TGCAGCGTGGAGAGACAGACAGCCGGGGAGCTGTTTTTT

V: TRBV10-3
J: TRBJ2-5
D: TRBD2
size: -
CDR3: CAISEWLREVQETQYF
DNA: TGTGCCATCAGTGAGTGGTTGCGGGAGGTACAAGAGACCCAGTACTTC

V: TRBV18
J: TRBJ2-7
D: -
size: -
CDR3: CASSPGQNYEQYF
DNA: TGTGCCAGCTCACCGGGACAAAACTACGAGCAGTACTTC

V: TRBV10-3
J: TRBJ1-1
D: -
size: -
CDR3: CAISEGRPATAFF
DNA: TGTGCCATCAGCGAGGGGAGGCCAGCCACAGCTTTCTTT

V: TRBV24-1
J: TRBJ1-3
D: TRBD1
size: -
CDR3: CATSDPGQRCYWNTIYF
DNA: TGTGCCACCAGTGACCCGGGACAGAGATGTTATTGGAACACCATATATTTT

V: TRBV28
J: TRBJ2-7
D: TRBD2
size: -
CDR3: CASSSRLAGITYEQYF
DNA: TGTGCCAGCAGTTCCAGACTAGCGGGAATTACCTACGAGCAGTACTTC

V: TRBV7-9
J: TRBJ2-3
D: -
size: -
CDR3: CASSLGTLRTDTQYF
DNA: TGTGCCAGCAGCTTAGGGACACTACGCACAGATACGCAGTATTTT

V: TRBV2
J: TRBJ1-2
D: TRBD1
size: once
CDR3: CASKDRGPNYGYTF
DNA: TGTGCCAGCAAAGACAGGGGGCCTAACTATGGCTACACCTTC

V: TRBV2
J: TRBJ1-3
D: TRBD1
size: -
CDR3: CASSNQGASGNTIYF
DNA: TGTGCCAGCAGTAACCAGGGGGCCTCTGGAAACACCATATATTTT

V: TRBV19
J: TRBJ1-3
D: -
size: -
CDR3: CASRVTSGNTIYF
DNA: TGTGCCAGCAGGGTCACCTCTGGAAACACCATATATTTT

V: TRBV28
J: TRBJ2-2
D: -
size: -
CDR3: CASSSYTRTAPSNTGELFF
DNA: TGTGCCAGCAGTTCCTATACCCGGACAGCCCCTTCGAACACCGGGGAGCTGTTTTTT

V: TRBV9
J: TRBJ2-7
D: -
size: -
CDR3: CASSVGVGGAYEQYF
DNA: TGTGCCAGCAGCGTGGGGGTAGGAGGGGCCTACGAGCAGTACTTC

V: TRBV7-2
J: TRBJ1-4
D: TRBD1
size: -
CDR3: CASSYGTGDEKLFF
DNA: TGTGCCAGCAGCTATGGGACAGGGGATGAAAAACTGTTTTTT

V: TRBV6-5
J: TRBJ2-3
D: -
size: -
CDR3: CASSMTSYKDTQYF
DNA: TGTGCCAGCAGTATGACTAGTTATAAGGATACGCAGTATTTT

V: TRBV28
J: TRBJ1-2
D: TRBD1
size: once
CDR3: CASRSDREYGYTF
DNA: TGTGCCAGCAGGTCGGACAGGGAATATGGCTACACCTTC

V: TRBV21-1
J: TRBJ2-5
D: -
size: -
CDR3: CASSLPKGGETQYF
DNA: TGTGCCAGCAGCCTCCCGAAGGGCGGGGAGACCCAGTACTTC

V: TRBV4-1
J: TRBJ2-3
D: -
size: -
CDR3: CASSQSSGLRLTPDTQYF
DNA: TGCGCCAGCAGCCAATCGTCAGGGCTTAGGCTAACTCCAGATACGCAGTATTTT

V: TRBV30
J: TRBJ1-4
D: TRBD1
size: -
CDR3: CAWGQGLNEKLFF
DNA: TGTGCCTGGGGACAGGGCCTCAATGAAAAACTGTTTTTT

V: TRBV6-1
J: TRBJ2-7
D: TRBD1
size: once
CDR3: CASSERQGYEQYF
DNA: TGTGCCAGCAGTGAACGACAGGGCTACGAGCAGTACTTC

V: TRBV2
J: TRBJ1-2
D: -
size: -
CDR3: CASSIDSSGGYTF
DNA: TGTGCCAGCAGTATCGACAGTTCCGGTGGCTACACCTTC

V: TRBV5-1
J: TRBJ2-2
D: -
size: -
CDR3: CASSLAGTGELFF
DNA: TGCGCCAGCAGCTTGGCCGGCACCGGGGAGCTGTTTTTT

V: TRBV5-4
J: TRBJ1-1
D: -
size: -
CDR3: CASSSAGLNTEAFF
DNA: TGTGCCAGCAGCTCGGCGGGGTTGAACACTGAAGCTTTCTTT

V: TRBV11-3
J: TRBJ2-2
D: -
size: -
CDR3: CASSRRDSKAGELFF
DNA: TGTGCCAGCAGCCGTCGGGACTCGAAAGCCGGGGAGCTGTTTTTT

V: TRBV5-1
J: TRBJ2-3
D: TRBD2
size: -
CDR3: CASKGTSGTDTQYF
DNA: TGCGCCAGCAAAGGGACTAGCGGCACAGATACGCAGTATTTT

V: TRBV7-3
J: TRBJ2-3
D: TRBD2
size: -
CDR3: CASSLSGANTDTQYF
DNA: TGTGCCAGCAGCCTAAGCGGGGCCAACACAGATACGCAGTATTTT

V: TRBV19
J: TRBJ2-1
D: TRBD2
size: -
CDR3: CASSSLSGSEQFF
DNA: TGTGCCAGTAGTTCCCTTAGCGGGAGCGAGCAGTTCTTC

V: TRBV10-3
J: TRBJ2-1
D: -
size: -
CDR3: CAISEKSGFNEQFF
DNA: TGTGCCATCAGTGAGAAAAGCGGTTTTAATGAGCAGTTCTTC

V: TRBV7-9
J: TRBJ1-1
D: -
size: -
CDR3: CASSLDRILNTEAFF
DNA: TGTGCCAGCAGCTTAGACAGGATATTGAACACTGAAGCTTTCTTT